This is a list of T cell receptor beta chains from one sample in a study of OX40 agonist ivuxolimab in advanced cancers. This table comes from immunoSEQ multiplex PCR, and its TCRdb copy is limited to in-frame clones, with some not included. Of some 74,000 clones listed, about 82% are singletons. Here the sequenced sample was CD4+ or CD8+ T cells sorted from blood, taken in a trial of the OX40 agonist ivuxolimab. The receptors stem from an adult with an advanced solid tumor such as melanoma, head and neck, liver or kidney cancer. Each CDR3 is given with its conserved first and last residue. Each record gives: V gene, J gene, D gene, clone size, CDR3 DNA, CDR3 protein. D genes are given only for firm matches. For some rows the clone size is stated as once, few or many, or as a class when expanded; others skip it.

TRBV27	TRBJ1-6	NA	NA	TGTGCCAGCAGTTCCTATAATTCACCCCTCCACTTT	CASSSYNSPLHF
TRBV19	TRBJ2-7	TRBD1	NA	TGTGCCAGTAGTATGGCCTCCGGGACAGGGACGTACGAGCAGTACTTC	CASSMASGTGTYEQYF
TRBV11-2	TRBJ1-1	NA	NA	TGTGCCAGCAGCCCCCTCGAGGGGGGGTGGGGAAAGAACACTGAAGCTTTCTTT	CASSPLEGGWGKNTEAFF
TRBV30	TRBJ1-5	NA	few	TGTGCCTCGGGGGGAGGCAATCAGCCCCAGCATTTT	CASGGGNQPQHF
TRBV29-1	TRBJ2-1	TRBD1	once	TGCAGCGTTGAAGAGACAGGGGACAATGAGCAGTTCTTC	CSVEETGDNEQFF
TRBV27	TRBJ1-2	NA	NA	TGTGCCAGCAGTAGGGGTAGCTATGGCTACACCTTC	CASSRGSYGYTF
TRBV7-6	TRBJ1-1	NA	NA	TGTGCCAGCAGCTTAGCAGGGGCAGGGCTCACTGAAGCTTTCTTT	CASSLAGAGLTEAFF
TRBV11-2	TRBJ2-1	TRBD2	NA	TGTGCCAGCAGCCTTACCGGGACTAGCGGGATAAATGAGCAGTTCTTC	CASSLTGTSGINEQFF
TRBV6-5	TRBJ1-2	TRBD1	NA	TGTGCCAGCAGTTACTCCGGACAGGGGAAAGGTGGCTACACCTTC	CASSYSGQGKGGYTF
TRBV6-5	TRBJ1-2	NA	few	TGTGCCAGCAGCACGACAGTCACTTATGGCTACACCTTC	CASSTTVTYGYTF
TRBV30	TRBJ1-5	NA	NA	TGTGCCTGGAGTGCGGGGGGCTATCAGCCCCAGCATTTT	CAWSAGGYQPQHF
TRBV7-9	TRBJ1-4	NA	NA	TGTGCCAGCAGCTTCTACAGGGCAACTAATGAAAAACTGTTTTTT	CASSFYRATNEKLFF
TRBV5-4	TRBJ2-6	NA	NA	TGTGCCAGCAGCACCAACCCGGGACCGCTCTCTGGGGCCAACGTCCTGACTTTC	CASSTNPGPLSGANVLTF
TRBV6-6	TRBJ1-2	NA	few	TGTGCCAGCAGGGCCTATGGCTACACCTTC	CASRAYGYTF
TRBV7-2	TRBJ2-1	TRBD2	NA	TGTGCCAGCAGCTTAAAGGGTCCCAGGACTAGCGGGAGGGGGGATGAGCAGTTCTTC	CASSLKGPRTSGRGDEQFF
TRBV7-8	TRBJ1-5	NA	NA	TGTGCCAGCAGCCCCCCGAGGGGCGCAGGTCAGCCCCAGCATTTT	CASSPPRGAGQPQHF
TRBV7-6	TRBJ1-5	NA	NA	TGTGCCAGCAGCTTAATGTCAGGGCTCAATCAGCCCCAGCATTTT	CASSLMSGLNQPQHF
TRBV12-5	TRBJ1-3	NA	NA	TGTGCTAGTGGTTCGGGCAGCGTCGAATTAAACACCATATATTTT	CASGSGSVELNTIYF
TRBV7-9	TRBJ2-7	TRBD1	NA	TGTGCCAGCAGCCAAGGACAGGGGAGCTCGTACGAGCAGTACTTC	CASSQGQGSSYEQYF
TRBV19	TRBJ1-3	TRBD1	NA	TGTGCCACCAAGACAGGGGTCGGAGGAAACACCATATATTTT	CATKTGVGGNTIYF
TRBV11-3	TRBJ1-1	NA	NA	TGTGCCAGCAGCCCAGGTGGGCTTGGGATGTTTGGGATAGGGACTGAAGCTTTCTTT	CASSPGGLGMFGIGTEAFF
TRBV6-1	TRBJ2-7	TRBD1	once	TGTGCCAGCAGTGAAACAGGGGGCAGGTTCTACGAGCAGTACTTC	CASSETGGRFYEQYF
TRBV18	TRBJ2-3	TRBD2	NA	TGTGCCAGCTCACCGGGACTAGCGGGAGGCACAGATACGCAGTATTTT	CASSPGLAGGTDTQYF
TRBV7-9	TRBJ2-1	TRBD2	NA	TGTGCCAGCAGCAAAACTAGCGGGGGGGCTTATGAGCAGTTCTTC	CASSKTSGGAYEQFF
TRBV6-6	TRBJ1-1	NA	once	TGTGCCAGCAGTCAGGGTGACACTGAAGCTTTCTTT	CASSQGDTEAFF
TRBV5-1	TRBJ1-1	NA	NA	TGCGCCAGCAGCTTGCGGATAACCACTGAAGCTTTCTTT	CASSLRITTEAFF
TRBV2	TRBJ2-7	NA	few	TGTGCCAGCGGAAGGGGTTCCTACGAGCAGTACTTC	CASGRGSYEQYF
TRBV6-1	TRBJ2-3	NA	NA	TGTGCCAGCAGAAGGGGGGACAGTACAGATACGCAGTATTTT	CASRRGDSTDTQYF
TRBV5-1	TRBJ2-1	NA	NA	TGCGCCAGCATCCCCGGGTGGGGCCATGAGCAGTTCTTC	CASIPGWGHEQFF
TRBV7-8	TRBJ1-5	TRBD1	NA	TGTGCCAGCAGCTTACAGACCTACTCCGGGACAGGAAAAAATCAGCCCCAGCATTTT	CASSLQTYSGTGKNQPQHF
TRBV4-2	TRBJ1-1	NA	NA	TGTGCCAGCAGCCAAGTCGGGGGCTGGGGCACTGAAGCTTTCTTT	CASSQVGGWGTEAFF